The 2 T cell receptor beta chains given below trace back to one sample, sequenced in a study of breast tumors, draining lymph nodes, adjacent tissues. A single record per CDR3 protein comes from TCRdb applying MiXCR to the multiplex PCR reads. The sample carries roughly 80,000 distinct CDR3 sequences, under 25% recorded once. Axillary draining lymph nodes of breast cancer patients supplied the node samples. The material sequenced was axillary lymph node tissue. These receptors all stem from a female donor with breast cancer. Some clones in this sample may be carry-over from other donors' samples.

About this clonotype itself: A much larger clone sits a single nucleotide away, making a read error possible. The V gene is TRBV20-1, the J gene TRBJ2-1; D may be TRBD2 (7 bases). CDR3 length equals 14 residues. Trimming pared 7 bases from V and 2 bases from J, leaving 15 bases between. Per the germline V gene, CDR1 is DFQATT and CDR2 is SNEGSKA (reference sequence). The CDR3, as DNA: TGCAGTGTGAAACTGGGGGGGCCCTACAATGAGCAGTTCTTC. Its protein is CSVKLGGPYNEQFF.

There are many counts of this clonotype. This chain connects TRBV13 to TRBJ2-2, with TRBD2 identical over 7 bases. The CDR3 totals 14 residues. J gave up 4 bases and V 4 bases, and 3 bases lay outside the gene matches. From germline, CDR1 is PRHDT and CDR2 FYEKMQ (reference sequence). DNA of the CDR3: TGTGCCAGCAGCTGGGGGGGGTCCACCGGGGAGCTGTTTTTT. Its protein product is CASSWGGSTGELFF.